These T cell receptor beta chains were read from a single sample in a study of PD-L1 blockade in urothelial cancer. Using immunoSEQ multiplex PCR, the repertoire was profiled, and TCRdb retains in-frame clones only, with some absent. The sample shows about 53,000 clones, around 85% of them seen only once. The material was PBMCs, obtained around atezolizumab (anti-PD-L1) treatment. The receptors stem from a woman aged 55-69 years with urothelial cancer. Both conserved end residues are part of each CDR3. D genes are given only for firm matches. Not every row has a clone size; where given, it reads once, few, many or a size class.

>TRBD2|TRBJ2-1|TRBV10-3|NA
CAISPGRGGYNEQFF
TGTGCCATCAGCCCCGGGCGGGGGGGGTACAATGAGCAGTTCTTC
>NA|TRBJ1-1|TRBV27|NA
CASSLSDRRGVTEAFF
TGTGCCAGCAGTTTATCGGACCGCAGGGGAGTCACTGAAGCTTTCTTT
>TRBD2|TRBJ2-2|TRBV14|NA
CASSQDQLGLAGATGELFF
TGTGCCAGCAGCCAAGACCAATTGGGACTAGCGGGAGCCACCGGGGAGCTGTTTTTT
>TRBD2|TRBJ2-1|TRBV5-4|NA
CASSLGLAANEQFF
TGTGCCAGCAGCTTGGGACTAGCGGCCAATGAGCAGTTCTTC
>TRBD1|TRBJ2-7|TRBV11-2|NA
CASSYSGGADYEQYF
TGTGCCAGCAGCTACTCAGGGGGCGCGGATTACGAGCAGTACTTC
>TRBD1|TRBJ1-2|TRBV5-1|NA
CASSLDRGNYGYTF
TGCGCCAGCAGCTTGGACAGGGGAAACTATGGCTACACCTTC
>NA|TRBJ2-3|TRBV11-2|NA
CASSTALMLQGRTDTQYF
TGTGCCAGCAGCACCGCCTTAATGTTACAGGGACGCACAGATACGCAGTATTTT
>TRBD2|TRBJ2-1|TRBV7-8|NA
CASSPGTRAYNEQFF
TGTGCCAGCAGCCCCGGGACTAGGGCCTACAATGAGCAGTTCTTC
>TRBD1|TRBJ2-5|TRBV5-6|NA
CASSLDLGQAIQETQYF
TGTGCCAGCAGCTTGGACTTGGGACAGGCGATACAAGAGACCCAGTACTTC
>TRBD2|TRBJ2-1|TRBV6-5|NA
CATRRRLAAPTEQFF
TGTGCCACCCGCAGGAGACTAGCGGCCCCGACAGAGCAGTTCTTC
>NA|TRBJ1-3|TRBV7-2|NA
CASSLLQPISGNTIYF
TGTGCCAGCAGCTTATTACAGCCGATCTCTGGAAACACCATATATTTT
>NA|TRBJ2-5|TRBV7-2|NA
CASSSFREPRETQYF
TGTGCCAGCAGCTCGTTCCGGGAACCTCGAGAGACCCAGTACTTC
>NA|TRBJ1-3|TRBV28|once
CASSLFPSPSGNTIYF
TGTGCCAGCAGTTTATTCCCTAGCCCCTCTGGAAACACCATATATTTT
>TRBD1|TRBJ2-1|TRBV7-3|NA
CASSSDRGRRPEQFF
TGTGCCAGCAGCTCGGACAGGGGTCGCAGGCCTGAGCAGTTCTTC
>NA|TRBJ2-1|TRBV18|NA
CASSPGWSGNEQFF
TGTGCCAGCTCACCAGGGTGGTCAGGCAATGAGCAGTTCTTC
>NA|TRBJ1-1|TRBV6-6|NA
CASSYSKQLNTEAFF
TGTGCCAGCAGTTACTCGAAACAGTTGAACACTGAAGCTTTCTTT
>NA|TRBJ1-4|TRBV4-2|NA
CASSPNSQGLGEKLFF
TGTGCCAGCAGCCCTAATTCTCAGGGCCTCGGGGAAAAACTGTTTTTT
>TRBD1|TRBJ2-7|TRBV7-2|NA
CASSLVTGGFYEQYF
TGTGCCAGCAGCTTAGTTACAGGGGGCTTCTACGAGCAGTACTTC
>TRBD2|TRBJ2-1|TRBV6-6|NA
CASSPGGGRINEQFF
TGTGCCAGCAGTCCGGGCGGGGGACGAATAAATGAGCAGTTCTTC
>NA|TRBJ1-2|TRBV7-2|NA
CASSLDRDYGYTF
TGTGCCAGCAGTTTGGACAGAGACTATGGCTACACCTTC
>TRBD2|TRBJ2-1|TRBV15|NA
CATSRAGLAGVGNEQFF
TGTGCCACCAGCAGAGCCGGACTAGCGGGAGTCGGCAATGAGCAGTTCTTC
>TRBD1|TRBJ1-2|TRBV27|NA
CASSWDREDYGYTF
TGTGCCAGCAGTTGGGACAGGGAAGACTATGGCTACACCTTC
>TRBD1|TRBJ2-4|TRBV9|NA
CASSGRDRGNIQYF
TGTGCCAGCAGCGGCCGGGACAGGGGAAACATTCAGTACTTC
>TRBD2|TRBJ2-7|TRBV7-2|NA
CASSLGLAGGRSSYEQYF
TGTGCCAGCAGCTTAGGACTAGCGGGGGGGCGGAGCTCCTACGAGCAGTACTTC
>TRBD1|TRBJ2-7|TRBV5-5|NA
CASSWGTGVTYEQYF
TGTGCCAGCAGCTGGGGGACAGGGGTGACCTACGAGCAGTACTTC
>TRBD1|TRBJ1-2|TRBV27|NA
CASSLSGWDRDHGYTF
TGTGCCAGCAGTTTATCCGGTTGGGACAGGGACCATGGCTACACCTTC
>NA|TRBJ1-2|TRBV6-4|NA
CASSVEANYGYTF
TGTGCCAGCAGTGTGGAGGCTAACTATGGCTACACCTTC
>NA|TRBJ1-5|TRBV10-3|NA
CAISERGMGSNQPQHF
TGTGCCATCAGTGAACGGGGGATGGGAAGCAATCAGCCCCAGCATTTT
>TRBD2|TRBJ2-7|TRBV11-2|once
CASSLDFRGGPGRNEQYF
TGTGCCAGCAGCTTAGATTTTCGCGGGGGGCCCGGTAGGAACGAGCAGTACTTC
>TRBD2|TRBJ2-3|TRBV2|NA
CASSAGLAGGTDTQYF
TGTGCCAGCAGCGCGGGACTAGCGGGGGGCACAGATACGCAGTATTTT